This TCR beta chain was sequenced during a study of TIL therapy for anti-PD-1-resistant metastatic lung cancer. Study context: Tumors carried a median around 1.4 non-synonymous mutations per megabase.

This was the immunoSEQ v3 assay. Sequencing depth was 1.9 million or so read pairs for survey level, roughly 4.5-6 million for deep. Sequencing was performed with immunoSEQ multiplex PCR; in TCRdb, only in-frame clones are kept and a portion is missing. The table has 45,000 to 50,000 clones, less than 75% seen once; the top ten hold approximately 5.6%. The CDR3 extends over 16 amino acids. Trimming took 1 base from V and 6 from J, leaving 17 bases between them. The germline V gene has CDR1 SGHNT and CDR2 YENEEA. Time point reported: pre-treatment sample, taken before nivolumab and TIL therapy. Most excised metastases sampled were pleural nodules or supraclavicular lymph nodes. Adults with stage 4 NSCLC were enrolled in a phase I trial.

The clonotype comes from a person aged 25-85 years with non-small cell lung cancer. The starting material was tumor tissue, obtained at baseline. The J gene is TRBJ2-3, the V gene TRBV11-3, with D possibly matching TRBD2 (6 bases). The CDR3 loop is CASSLGLASALDTQYF. CDR3 nucleotide sequence: TGTGCCAGCAGCTTAGGGCTAGCGTCAGCACTGGATACGCAGTATTTT.